Included here is one T cell receptor beta chain sequence, with context. The CDR3 is made up of 15 amino acids. The ends were cut back, 4 bases at V and 5 bases at J, with 18 bases in the middle. CDR1 SGHDN and CDR2 FVKESK come from the germline V gene. The source of the sample is a study of T cell changes during pregnancy in multiple sclerosis. The repertoire was sequenced with immunoSEQ multiplex PCR; TCRdb's copy has only in-frame clones and lacks some. In the table there are about 68,000 clones, about 91% of which are singletons. Specimen: peripheral blood, collected in the first trimester of pregnancy. The sequence was obtained from a female donor with multiple sclerosis, enrolled in a pregnancy study. The chain recombines TRBV14 with TRBJ2-7; D may be TRBD2 (6 bases). The CDR3 nucleotides read TGTGCCAGCAGCCCCACCTGGCGGGGTGTTCACGAGCAGTACTTC. Translating it yields CASSPTWRGVHEQYF.